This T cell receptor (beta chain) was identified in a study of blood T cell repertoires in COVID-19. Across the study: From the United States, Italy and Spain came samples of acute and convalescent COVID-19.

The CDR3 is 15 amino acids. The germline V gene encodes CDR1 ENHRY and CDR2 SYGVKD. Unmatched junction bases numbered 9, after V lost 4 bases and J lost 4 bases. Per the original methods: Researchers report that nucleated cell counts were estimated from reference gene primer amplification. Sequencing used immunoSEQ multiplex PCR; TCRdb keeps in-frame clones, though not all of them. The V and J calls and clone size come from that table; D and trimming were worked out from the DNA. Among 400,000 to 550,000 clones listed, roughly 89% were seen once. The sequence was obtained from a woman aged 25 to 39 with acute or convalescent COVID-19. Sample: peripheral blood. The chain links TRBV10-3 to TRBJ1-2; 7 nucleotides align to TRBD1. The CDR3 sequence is CAISVLQSGGYGYTF. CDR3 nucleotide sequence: TGTGCCATCAGTGTGTTACAATCAGGGGGCTATGGCTACACCTTC.